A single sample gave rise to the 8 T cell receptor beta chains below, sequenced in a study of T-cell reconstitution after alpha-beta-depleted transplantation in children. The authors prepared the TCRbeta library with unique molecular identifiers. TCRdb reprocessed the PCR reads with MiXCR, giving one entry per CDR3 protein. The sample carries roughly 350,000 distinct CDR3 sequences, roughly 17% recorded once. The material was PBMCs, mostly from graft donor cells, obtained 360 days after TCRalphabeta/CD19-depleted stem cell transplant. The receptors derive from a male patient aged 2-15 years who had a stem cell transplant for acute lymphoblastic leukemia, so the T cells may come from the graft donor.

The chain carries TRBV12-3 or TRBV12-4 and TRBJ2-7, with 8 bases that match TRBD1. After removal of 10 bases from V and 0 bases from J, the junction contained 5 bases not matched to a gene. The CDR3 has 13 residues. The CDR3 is CATRQGSSYEQYF. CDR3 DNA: TGTGCCACCCGACAGGGGAGCTCCTACGAGCAGTACTTC.

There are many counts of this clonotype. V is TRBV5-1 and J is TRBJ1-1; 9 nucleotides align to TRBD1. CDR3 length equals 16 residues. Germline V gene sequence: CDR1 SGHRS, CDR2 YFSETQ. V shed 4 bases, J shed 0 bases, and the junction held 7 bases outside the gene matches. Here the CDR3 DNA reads TGCGCCAGCAGCCGGACAGGGGACCCTATGAACACTGAAGCTTTCTTT. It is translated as CASSRTGDPMNTEAFF.

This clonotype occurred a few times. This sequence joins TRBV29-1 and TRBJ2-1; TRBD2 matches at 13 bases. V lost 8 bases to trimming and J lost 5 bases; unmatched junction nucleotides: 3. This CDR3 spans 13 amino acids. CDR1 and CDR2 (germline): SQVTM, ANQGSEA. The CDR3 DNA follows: TGCAGCACTAGCGGGAGGGGCCACAATGAGCAGTTCTTC. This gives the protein CSTSGRGHNEQFF.

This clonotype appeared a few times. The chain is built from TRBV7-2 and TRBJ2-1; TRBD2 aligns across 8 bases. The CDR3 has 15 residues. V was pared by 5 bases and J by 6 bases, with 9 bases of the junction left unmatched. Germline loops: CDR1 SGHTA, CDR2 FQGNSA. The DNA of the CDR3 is TGTGCCAGCAGCCCCCCGGCGGGAGGTGCCAATGAGCAGTTCTTC. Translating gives CASSPPAGGANEQFF.

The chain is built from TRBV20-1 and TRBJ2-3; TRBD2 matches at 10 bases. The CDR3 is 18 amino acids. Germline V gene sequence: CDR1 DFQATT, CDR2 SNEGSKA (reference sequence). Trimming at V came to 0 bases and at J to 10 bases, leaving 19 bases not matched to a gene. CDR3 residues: CSARDREGSGRATRSQYF. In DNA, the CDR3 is TGCAGTGCTAGAGATCGAGAAGGGAGCGGGAGGGCCACGAGATCGCAGTATTTT.

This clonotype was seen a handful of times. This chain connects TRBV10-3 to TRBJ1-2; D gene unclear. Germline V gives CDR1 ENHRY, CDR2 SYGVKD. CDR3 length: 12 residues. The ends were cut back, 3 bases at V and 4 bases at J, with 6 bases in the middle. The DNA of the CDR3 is TGTGCCATCAGTGATATTGGCTATGGCTACACCTTC. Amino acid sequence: CAISDIGYGYTF.

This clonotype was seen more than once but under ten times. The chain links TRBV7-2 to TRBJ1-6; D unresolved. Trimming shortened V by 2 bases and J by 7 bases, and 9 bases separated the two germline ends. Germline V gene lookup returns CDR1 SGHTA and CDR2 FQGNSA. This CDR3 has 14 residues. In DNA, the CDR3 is TGTGCCAGCAGCTTAAAACAGAAGAATTCACCCCTCCACTTT. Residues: CASSLKQKNSPLHF.

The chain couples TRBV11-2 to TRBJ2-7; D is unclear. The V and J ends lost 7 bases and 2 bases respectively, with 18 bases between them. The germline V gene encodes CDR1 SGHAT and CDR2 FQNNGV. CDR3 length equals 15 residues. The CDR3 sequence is CASKLPLAHPYEQYF. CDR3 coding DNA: TGTGCCAGCAAATTGCCCTTGGCCCACCCCTACGAGCAGTACTTC.